A selection of T cell receptor beta chains follows, all from one sample in a study of regulatory T cells in long-lasting Graves disease. Via MiXCR, TCRdb re-called the multiplex PCR reads, giving one row per CDR3 protein. The sample shows about 610,000 distinct CDR3 sequences, more than 15% of them seen only once. The sample was also reused in another study, on T cells in Graves' hyperthyroidism and ophthalmopathy.

The sequencing here drew on peripheral blood mononuclear cells (PBMCs), taken at new diagnosis, from a patient treated with antithyroid drugs. The receptors here all came from a man aged 18 to 30 with Graves disease. Each CDR3 is given with its conserved first and last residue. For some rows the clone size is stated as once, few or many, or as a class when expanded; others skip it.

V	size	J	CDR3
TRBV27	many	TRBJ1-5	CASSVLGPSRGNQPQHF
TRBV20-1	many	TRBJ2-7	CSVENRVIASTEQYF
TRBV9	NA	TRBJ1-1	CASSVTPAGTEAFF
TRBV29-1	NA	TRBJ2-3	CSVGGRGGTDTQYF
TRBV28	NA	TRBJ1-5	CASSPRGAQHF
TRBV28	many	TRBJ1-5	CASIPGGQGPDRQPQHF
TRBV3-1	many	TRBJ1-1	CASSRETGLISEAFF
TRBV10-2	few	TRBJ1-2	CASSEMDNYGYTF
TRBV30	NA	TRBJ1-1	CAWSGTTGTEAFF
TRBV7-2	NA	TRBJ1-6	CASSLDTGGDSPLHF
TRBV3-1	many	TRBJ2-3	CASSQEARDFPSTDTQYF
TRBV9	NA	TRBJ1-4	CASSLGPAETEKLFF
TRBV20-1	many	TRBJ2-1	CSARDQRQGSYNEQFF
TRBV20-1	few	TRBJ1-4	CSAREDMSEKLFF
TRBV2	many	TRBJ1-1	CASSDQNLNTEAFF
TRBV7-7	many	TRBJ2-1	CASSPGRTVLYNEQFF
TRBV5-4	NA	TRBJ2-1	CASSSGLDFIEQFF
TRBV6-1	NA	TRBJ2-6	CASTPGTGALSGANVLTF
TRBV5-1	few	TRBJ2-7	CASSFRDTQYEQYF
TRBV30	NA	TRBJ2-5	CAWDKQPGFSETQYF
TRBV6-1	few	TRBJ2-5	CASIQDRGRETQYF
TRBV19	few	TRBJ2-1	CASRINRDREEQFF
TRBV20-1	NA	TRBJ2-1	CSAGPFGTGGNEQFF
TRBV6-1	once	TRBJ2-2	CASRGFAYTRELFF
TRBV18	NA	TRBJ1-2	CASSSTLDRVYGYTF
TRBV3-1	many	TRBJ1-6	CASSQAGFRSPLHF
TRBV6-9	many	TRBJ2-2	CASQLMALASTGELFF
TRBV6-2/TRBV6-3	many	TRBJ2-1	CASSPSRARRLYNEQFF
TRBV30	few	TRBJ1-2	CAYTGVGYTF
TRBV5-1	many	TRBJ2-1	CASSPRSGLAAHEQFF
TRBV20-1	NA	TRBJ2-5	CSAGWESQYF
TRBV2	few	TRBJ2-3	CASLGDRLAGGQSTDTQYF
TRBV11-3	NA	TRBJ2-7	CASSRVLAVEQYF
TRBV27	many	TRBJ1-1	CASSLSSLNTEAFF
TRBV15	many	TRBJ2-5	CATSKTGGGKTQYF
TRBV7-3	NA	TRBJ2-1	CASSVWSPNEQFF
TRBV13	few	TRBJ2-3	CASSPQAGPDTQYF
TRBV12-3/TRBV12-4	few	TRBJ1-3	CASSSGDKGNTIYF
TRBV5-1	NA	TRBJ2-7	CASSLGGTQGPKTYEQYF
TRBV20-1	many	TRBJ2-5	CSARALLLHQETQYF
TRBV27	NA	TRBJ2-7	CASSLSSTHEQYF
TRBV2	few	TRBJ2-1	CASRGLGGGSVEQFF
TRBV9	few	TRBJ1-1	CASSVQGRGTEAFF
TRBV7-8	many	TRBJ1-5	CASSSDRGHQPQHF
TRBV2	many	TRBJ2-1	CASSEPGLAGPYNEQFF
TRBV27	few	TRBJ1-2	CASSFGTGNDYGYTF
TRBV20-1	few	TRBJ2-1	CSATLAFSYNEQFF
TRBV12-3/TRBV12-4	many	TRBJ2-1	CASSLTRGDEQFF
TRBV6-5	many	TRBJ1-2	CASSSDGDYGYTF
TRBV20-1	NA	TRBJ2-3	CSARERGTGYTQYF
TRBV7-2	few	TRBJ1-3	CASSLASNTIYF
TRBV9	NA	TRBJ1-4	CASSGPGKTNEKLFF
TRBV18	few	TRBJ2-5	CASSPKDRGETQYF
TRBV27	NA	TRBJ2-3	CASSGTGGRTDTQYF
TRBV2	few	TRBJ2-1	CASSLKWERASEYSYNEQFF
TRBV5-1	few	TRBJ2-7	CASSSGLAPTHEQYF
TRBV7-2	NA	TRBJ2-7	CASSPPRTASYEQYF
TRBV7-9	few	TRBJ2-5	CASSFFRGETQYF
TRBV7-6	many	TRBJ2-1	CASSLEAGGAVERSYNEQFF